The 22 T cell receptor beta chains in this list originate from one sample, sequenced in a study of T cells in localized non-small cell lung cancer. The assay was immunoSEQ multiplex PCR, and TCRdb's table has in-frame clones only and misses some. This sample has 1,200 to 1,500 clones; 20% to 25% occur once, and the top ten carry around 19%. This sample comprised normal lung tissue next to the tumor, obtained before any cancer treatment. The receptor source for this set is a male donor at least 60 years old with stage I squamous cell lung carcinoma.

The chain couples TRBV15 to TRBJ1-5; D remains unclear. CDR3 length equals 14 residues. V was shortened by 1 base and J by 3 bases, with 7 bases between the two germline ends. The germline CDR1 and CDR2 sequences are LNHNV and YYDKDF (reference sequence). The CDR3 is CATSRGASNQPQHF. Written as DNA, the CDR3 is TGTGCCACCAGCAGAGGGGCGTCCAATCAGCCCCAGCATTTT.

This clone turned up a few times. The V call is TRBV18, the J call TRBJ2-1; perhaps TRBD1 as D (5 bases). This CDR3 is 13 amino acids long. Germline CDR1 is KGHSH and CDR2 is LQKENI. Deletions cut 4 bases from V and 5 bases from J, with 9 bases between. The CDR3 spells CASSQGLNNEQFF. Here the CDR3 DNA reads TGTGCCAGCTCACAGGGGCTAAACAATGAGCAGTTCTTC. Full variable domain (outside the CDR3, taken from reference TRBV18 and TRBJ2-1): NAGVMQNPRHLVRRRGQEARLRCSPMKGHSHVYWYRQLPEEGLKFMVYLQKENIIDESGMPKERFSAEFPKEGPSILRIQQVVRGDSAAYFCASSQGLNNEQFFGPGTRLTVL.

This clone appeared a few times. V gene TRBV15 combines with J gene TRBJ1-1, with 10 bases lining up with TRBD1. CDR1 is LNHNV, CDR2 YYDKDF, per germline (reference sequence). V dropped 6 bases and J dropped 0; count of bases not matched to a gene: 10. The CDR3 is made up of 17 amino acids. The CDR3 protein is CATRTGTGDPMNTEAFF. In DNA form, the CDR3 reads TGTGCCACCAGGACCGGGACAGGGGACCCGATGAACACTGAAGCTTTCTTT.

The chain carries TRBV15 and TRBJ1-2; 7 bases map to TRBD1. Trimming at V came to 3 bases and at J to 4 bases, leaving 5 bases not matched to a gene. Germline CDR1 reads LNHNV; CDR2 reads YYDKDF (reference sequence). The CDR3 sequence is 14 residues long. The chain's CDR3 is CATSRHRDSYGYTF. The CDR3 DNA reads TGTGCCACCAGCAGGCACCGGGACAGCTATGGCTACACCTTC.

The chain has TRBV19 and TRBJ2-7, with 7 bases aligning to TRBD1. V shed 9 bases, J shed 4 bases, and the junction held 15 bases outside the gene matches. Germline V gene lookup returns CDR1 LNHDA and CDR2 SQIVND (reference sequence). This CDR3 spans 15 amino acids. The CDR3 is CARDRPPPRSYEQYF. The CDR3 region has the DNA TGTGCCAGGGACAGGCCACCGCCACGGTCATACGAGCAGTACTTC.

This clone was counted only a few times. The rearrangement joins TRBV19 to TRBJ2-7; D may be TRBD2 (6 bases). Trimming stripped 10 bases from V and 0 bases from J, with 22 bases between. This CDR3 spans 16 amino acids. Germline V gives CDR1 LNHDA, CDR2 SQIVND (reference sequence). The CDR3 DNA reads TGTGCCACCAAGACCGGGAGCCCTGGACCCTCCTACGAGCAGTACTTC. It specifies CATKTGSPGPSYEQYF.

This clone was detected a few times. The chain links TRBV11-3 to TRBJ1-2; D perhaps matches TRBD1 (5 bases). CDR3 length: 14 amino acids. The germline CDR1 and CDR2 sequences are SGHNT and YENEEA. With 3 bases removed from V and 4 bases from J, the gap between germline ends came to 12 bases. CDR3 nucleotide sequence: TGTGCCAGCAGCTTCAACCCCCAGGGCTATGGCTACACCTTC. Protein sequence: CASSFNPQGYGYTF.

The gene calls are TRBV29-1 and TRBJ2-3, with 8 bases fitting TRBD1. There are 14 residues in the CDR3. The trim removed 6 bases at V and 4 bases at J, leaving 9 bases unmatched. Germline lookup yields CDR1 SQVTM and CDR2 ANQGSEA. Here the CDR3 DNA reads TGCAGCGTCAAACCCCCAGGGGGCGCAGATACGCAGTATTTT. Amino acids: CSVKPPGGADTQYF.

This clone was counted only a few times. This sequence joins TRBV6-8 and TRBJ2-1; the match to TRBD1 covers 8 bases. Trimming cost V 7 bases and J 6 bases; bases outside gene matches: 11. Per the germline V gene, CDR1 is MNHGY and CDR2 is SAAAGT. This CDR3 comprises 15 residues. CDR3 DNA sequence: TGTGCCAGCACCCCCGGGACAGGCTGGAGCAATGAGCAGTTCTTC. It codes for CASTPGTGWSNEQFF.

This clone turned up a few times. The DNA of the CDR3 is TGTGCCAGCACCAAGGGGACAGCAGCTTTCTTT. It is translated as CASTKGTAAFF. The gene calls are TRBV6-7 and TRBJ1-1; 7 bases fit TRBD1. TRBV6-7 is flagged as an ORF with uncertain function. The length of the CDR3 is 11 residues. J lost 10 bases, V lost 7 bases, and 6 bases had no gene match.

This clone was seen only a few times. The rearrangement joins TRBV12-5 to TRBJ1-3; D perhaps matches TRBD1 (5 bases). CDR3 length: 14 amino acids. Germline V gene sequence: CDR1 LGHNT, CDR2 FRNRAP. As DNA, the CDR3 is TGTGCCAGCAACCGGGGGGGGTCTGGAAACACCATATATTTT. Its translation: CASNRGGSGNTIYF.

This clone was picked up a small number of times. This chain connects TRBV6-8 to TRBJ2-3; TRBD2 aligns across 11 bases. V trimming: 6 bases; J trimming: 4 bases; junction bases outside the gene matches: 6. The germline gives CDR1 MNHGY, CDR2 SAAAGT. The CDR3 has 15 amino acids. In DNA form, the CDR3 reads TGTGCCAGCAGACCCCCTAGCGGGAGGCCAGATACGCAGTATTTT. As protein: CASRPPSGRPDTQYF.

This clone showed up just a few times. V is TRBV9 and J is TRBJ2-3; possible D gene TRBD2, 6 bases. This CDR3 has 13 residues. Germline V gene lookup returns CDR1 SGDLS and CDR2 YYNGEE. DNA of the CDR3: TGTGTGGGCGGGATCGGAAGCACAGATACGCAGTATTTT. It yields the protein CVGGIGSTDTQYF.

The V and J genes are TRBV9 and TRBJ2-4, with D perhaps given as TRBD1 or TRBD2 (5 bases each). V was pared by 3 bases and J by 7 bases, with 20 bases between. The germline V gene encodes CDR1 SGDLS and CDR2 YYNGEE. The CDR3 covers 16 residues. The CDR3 is CASSGEDGGPTNIQYF. The CDR3 DNA reads as TGTGCCAGCAGCGGCGAAGATGGGGGACCGACTAACATTCAGTACTTC.

This clone has more than one count but fewer than ten. This sequence joins TRBV1 and TRBJ2-5. TRBV1 is classified as a pseudogene. The CDR3 length is 15 residues. The CDR3, as DNA: TGCGCCAGCAGCCAAGCCCTGACGGTAGTAGAGACCCAGTACTTC. Protein product: CASSQALTVVETQYF.

This clone was observed a few times. The chain recombines TRBV6-8 with TRBJ2-2; D gene ambiguous. This CDR3 comprises 12 residues. Trimming cost V 7 bases and J 6 bases, with 9 bases left between them. Germline CDR1 MNHGY, CDR2 SAAAGT. CDR3 loop: CASIHTSGELFF. DNA of the CDR3: TGTGCCAGCATTCACACATCCGGGGAGCTGTTTTTT.

The rearrangement links TRBV9 to TRBJ2-2; 9 nucleotides match TRBD1. The V gene's germline CDR1 is SGDLS and CDR2 YYNGEE. Germline trimming cut 1 base from V and 7 bases from J; bases unmatched to any gene: 8. This CDR3 region has 16 residues. The CDR3 DNA follows: TGTGCCAGCAGCGTATTGGGACAGGGAGGAGGCGGGGAGCTGTTTTTT. Translation: CASSVLGQGGGGELFF.

This clone is termed large (0.1 to 1%). The rearrangement uses TRBV28 and TRBJ2-7; TRBD1 matches at 8 bases. Looked up from germline, CDR1 is MDHEN and CDR2 is SYDVKM. Trimming cost V 5 bases and J 3 bases; bases outside gene matches: 6. This CDR3 contains 14 residues. CDR3 amino acids: CASSPTGASYEQYF. DNA for the CDR3: TGTGCCAGCAGTCCGACAGGGGCTAGCTACGAGCAGTACTTC. Full variable domain (rest looked up from reference TRBV28 and TRBJ2-7): DVKVTQSSRYLVKRTGEKVFLECVQDMDHENMFWYRQDPGLGLRLIYFSYDVKMKEKGDIPEGYSVSREKKERFSLILESASTNQTSMYLCASSPTGASYEQYFGPGTRLTVT.

Only a few counts were recorded for this clone. This rearrangement joins TRBV11-3 to TRBJ2-3; D is unresolved. This CDR3 is built from 14 residues. Germline V gene sequence: CDR1 SGHNT, CDR2 YENEEA. V was cut by 7 bases and J by 4 bases, with 15 bases left in between. CDR3 amino acids: CASTPMFSSDTQYF. In DNA form, the CDR3 reads TGTGCCAGCACCCCAATGTTTTCATCAGATACGCAGTATTTT.

In its sample, this clone ranks as medium-sized. V usage is TRBV9 and J usage is TRBJ1-4, with D uncertain. V lost 0 bases, J lost 5 bases, and 11 bases lay in between. The CDR3 runs 15 residues. Germline CDR1 and CDR2: SGDLS and YYNGEE. Here the CDR3 reads CASSVETTGNEKLFF. The CDR3, as DNA: TGTGCCAGCAGCGTAGAGACGACTGGCAATGAAAAACTGTTTTTT.

This clone was seen a handful of times. The genes are TRBV11-3 and TRBJ2-7; D uncertain. CDR3 length equals 15 residues. Germline CDR1 and CDR2: SGHNT and YENEEA. Trimming pared 3 bases from V and 1 base from J, leaving 13 bases between. The CDR3 region is CASSFNSLGSYEQYV. In nucleotides, the CDR3 is TGTGCCAGCAGCTTTAATTCCCTGGGGTCCTACGAGCAGTACGTC.

The chain combines TRBV6-8 with TRBJ2-2; D gene ambiguous. The CDR3 loop spans 12 amino acids. Per germline, CDR1 MNHGY and CDR2 SAAAGT. The V end lost 8 bases, the J end lost 3 bases, and 7 bases lay between the germline ends. CDR3 region: CASLSYTGELFF. The DNA for the CDR3 is TGTGCCAGCCTTAGCTACACCGGGGAGCTGTTTTTT.